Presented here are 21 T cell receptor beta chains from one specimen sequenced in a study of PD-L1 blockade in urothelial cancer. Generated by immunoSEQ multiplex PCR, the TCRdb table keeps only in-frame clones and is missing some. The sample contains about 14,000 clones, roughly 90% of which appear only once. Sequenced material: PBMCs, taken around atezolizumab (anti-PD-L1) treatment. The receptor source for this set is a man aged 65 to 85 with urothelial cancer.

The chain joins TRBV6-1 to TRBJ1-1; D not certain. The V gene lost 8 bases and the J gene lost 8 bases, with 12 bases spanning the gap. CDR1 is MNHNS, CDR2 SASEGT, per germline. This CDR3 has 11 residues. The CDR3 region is CASYEGGEAFF. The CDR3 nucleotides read TGTGCCAGCTATGAGGGTGGGGAAGCTTTCTTT.

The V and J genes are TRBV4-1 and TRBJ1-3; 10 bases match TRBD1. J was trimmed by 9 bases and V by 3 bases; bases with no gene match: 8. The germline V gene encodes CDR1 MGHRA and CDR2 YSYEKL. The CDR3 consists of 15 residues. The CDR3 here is CASSHRGTGEVTIYF. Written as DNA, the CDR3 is TGCGCCAGCAGCCATCGAGGGACAGGGGAGGTCACCATATATTTT.

The CDR3 sequence: CASSENPTGAGNEQYF. The CDR3 nucleotides are TGTGCCAGCAGTGAAAACCCGACAGGGGCGGGGAACGAGCAGTACTTC. The chain carries TRBV6-4 and TRBJ2-7; 8 bases are shared with TRBD1. The germline CDR1 and CDR2 sequences are MRHNA and SNTAGT. The length of the CDR3 is 16 residues. The V and J ends lost 3 bases and 5 bases, in that order; junction bases with no gene match: 12.

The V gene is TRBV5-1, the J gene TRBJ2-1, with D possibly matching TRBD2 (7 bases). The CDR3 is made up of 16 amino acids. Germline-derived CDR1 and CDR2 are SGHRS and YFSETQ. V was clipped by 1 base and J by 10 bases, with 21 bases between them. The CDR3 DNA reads TGCGCCAGCAGCTTGTATCGGGGGGCGAGGCTCCTGGAGCAGTTCTTC. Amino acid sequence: CASSLYRGARLLEQFF.

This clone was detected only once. CDR3 bases: TGTGCCAGCAGTCCCGACATGGTGCTAACCCAGTACTTC. Translating gives CASSPDMVLTQYF. The chain joins TRBV2 to TRBJ2-5; D is undetermined. Between the trimmed V and J ends, which lost 5 bases and 8 bases, there was a span of 15 bases. The germline V gene encodes CDR1 SNHLY and CDR2 FYNNEI. This CDR3 spans 13 amino acids. Drawing the rest from reference TRBV2 and TRBJ2-5, the complete variable domain is EPEVTQTPSHQVTQMGQEVILRCVPISNHLYFYWYRQILGQKVEFLVSFYNNEISEKSEIFDDQFSVERPDGSNFTLKIRSTKLEDSAMYFCASSPDMVLTQYFGPGTRLLVL.

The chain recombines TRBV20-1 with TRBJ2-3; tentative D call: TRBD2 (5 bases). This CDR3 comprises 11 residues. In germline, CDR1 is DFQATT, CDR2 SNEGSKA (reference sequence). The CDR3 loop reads CSGESTDTQYF. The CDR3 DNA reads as TGCAGCGGGGAAAGCACAGATACGCAGTATTTT.

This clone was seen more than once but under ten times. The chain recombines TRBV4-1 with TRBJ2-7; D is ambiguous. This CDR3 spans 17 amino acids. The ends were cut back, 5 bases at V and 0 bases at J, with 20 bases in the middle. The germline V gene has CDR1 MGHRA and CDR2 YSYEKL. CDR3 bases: TGCGCCAGCAGCGAAGGAAATGGAGCTCGGCTCTCCTACGAGCAGTACTTC. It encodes CASSEGNGARLSYEQYF.

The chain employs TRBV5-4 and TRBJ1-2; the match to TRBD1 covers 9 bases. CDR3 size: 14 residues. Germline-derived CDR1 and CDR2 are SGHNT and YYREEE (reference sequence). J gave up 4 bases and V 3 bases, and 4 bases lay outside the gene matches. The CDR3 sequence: CASSSQQGAYGYTF. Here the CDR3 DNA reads TGTGCCAGCAGCTCCCAACAGGGGGCCTATGGCTACACCTTC.

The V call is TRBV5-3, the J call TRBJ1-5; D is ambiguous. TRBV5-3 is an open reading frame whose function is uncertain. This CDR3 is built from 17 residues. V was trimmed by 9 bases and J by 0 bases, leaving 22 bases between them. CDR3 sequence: CATFSNWENPSNQPQHF. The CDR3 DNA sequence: TGTGCCACTTTCTCGAACTGGGAGAACCCTAGCAATCAGCCCCAGCATTTT.

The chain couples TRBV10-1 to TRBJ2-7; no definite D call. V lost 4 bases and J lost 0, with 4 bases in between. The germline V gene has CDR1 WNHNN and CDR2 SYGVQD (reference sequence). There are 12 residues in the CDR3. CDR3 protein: CASSGSSYEQYF. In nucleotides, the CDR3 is TGCGCCAGCAGTGGGAGCTCCTACGAGCAGTACTTC.

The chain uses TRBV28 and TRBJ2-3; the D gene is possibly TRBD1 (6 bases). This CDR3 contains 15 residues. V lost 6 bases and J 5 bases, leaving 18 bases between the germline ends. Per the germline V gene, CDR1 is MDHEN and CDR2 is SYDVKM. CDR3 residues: CASSTLQGTIDTQYF. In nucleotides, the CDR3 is TGTGCCAGCAGCACCTTACAGGGAACGATAGATACGCAGTATTTT.

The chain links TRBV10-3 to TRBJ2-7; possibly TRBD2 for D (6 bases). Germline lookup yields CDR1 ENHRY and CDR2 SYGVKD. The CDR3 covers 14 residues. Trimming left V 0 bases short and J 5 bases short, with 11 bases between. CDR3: CAISESSGTHEQYF. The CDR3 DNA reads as TGTGCCATCAGTGAGTCATCAGGGACTCACGAGCAGTACTTC.

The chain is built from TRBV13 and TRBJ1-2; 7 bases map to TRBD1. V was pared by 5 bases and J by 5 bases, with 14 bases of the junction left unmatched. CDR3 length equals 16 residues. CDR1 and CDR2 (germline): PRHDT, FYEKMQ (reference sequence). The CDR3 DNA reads TGTGCCAGCAGCACAGCAGACAGGGCTTCGTGGTATGGCTACACCTTC. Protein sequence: CASSTADRASWYGYTF.

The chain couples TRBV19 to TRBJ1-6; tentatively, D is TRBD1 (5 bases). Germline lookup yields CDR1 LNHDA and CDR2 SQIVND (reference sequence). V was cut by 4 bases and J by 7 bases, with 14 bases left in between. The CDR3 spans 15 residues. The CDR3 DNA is TGTGCCAGTAGTAACCGTTCGGGGGGAAATTCACCCCTCCACTTT. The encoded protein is CASSNRSGGNSPLHF.

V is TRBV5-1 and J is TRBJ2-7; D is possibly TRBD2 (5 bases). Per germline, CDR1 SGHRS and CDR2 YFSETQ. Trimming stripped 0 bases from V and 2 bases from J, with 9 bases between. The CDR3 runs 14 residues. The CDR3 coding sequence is TGCGCCAGCAGCTTGGAATCGGGGACCTACGAGCAGTACTTC. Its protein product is CASSLESGTYEQYF.

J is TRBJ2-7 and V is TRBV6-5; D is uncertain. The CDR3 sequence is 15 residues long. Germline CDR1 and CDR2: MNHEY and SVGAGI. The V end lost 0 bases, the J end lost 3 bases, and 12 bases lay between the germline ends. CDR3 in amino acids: CASSYSAYPFYEQYF. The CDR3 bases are TGTGCCAGCAGTTACTCAGCCTATCCTTTCTACGAGCAGTACTTC.

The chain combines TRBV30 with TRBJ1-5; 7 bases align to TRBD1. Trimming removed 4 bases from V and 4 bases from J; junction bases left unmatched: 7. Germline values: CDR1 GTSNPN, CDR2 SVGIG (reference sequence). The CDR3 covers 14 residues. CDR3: CAWNQQGNNQPQHF. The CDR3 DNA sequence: TGTGCCTGGAACCAACAGGGGAATAATCAGCCCCAGCATTTT.

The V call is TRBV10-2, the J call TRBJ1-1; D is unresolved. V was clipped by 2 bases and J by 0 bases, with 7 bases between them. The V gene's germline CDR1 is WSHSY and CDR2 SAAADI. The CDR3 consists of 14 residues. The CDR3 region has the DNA TGCGCCAGCAGTGAGCCGGGGATGAACACTGAAGCTTTCTTT. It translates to CASSEPGMNTEAFF.

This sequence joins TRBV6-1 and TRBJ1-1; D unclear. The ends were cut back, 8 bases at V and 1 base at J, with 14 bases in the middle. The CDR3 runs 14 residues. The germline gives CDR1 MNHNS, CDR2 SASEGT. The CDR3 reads CASSGGRENTEAFF. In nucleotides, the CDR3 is TGTGCCAGCTCGGGAGGGAGGGAGAACACTGAAGCTTTCTTT.

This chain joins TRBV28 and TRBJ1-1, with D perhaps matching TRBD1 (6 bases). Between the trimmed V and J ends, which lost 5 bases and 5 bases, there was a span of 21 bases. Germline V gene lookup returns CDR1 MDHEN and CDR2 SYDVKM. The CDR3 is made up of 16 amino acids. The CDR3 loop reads CASSPQTGWTGTEAFF. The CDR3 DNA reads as TGTGCCAGCAGTCCCCAGACAGGCTGGACGGGGACTGAAGCTTTCTTT.

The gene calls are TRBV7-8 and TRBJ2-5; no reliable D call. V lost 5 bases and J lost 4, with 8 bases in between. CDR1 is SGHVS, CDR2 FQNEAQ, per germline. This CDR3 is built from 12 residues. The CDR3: CASSPPLETQYF. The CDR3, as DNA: TGTGCCAGCAGCCCTCCTCTAGAGACCCAGTACTTC.